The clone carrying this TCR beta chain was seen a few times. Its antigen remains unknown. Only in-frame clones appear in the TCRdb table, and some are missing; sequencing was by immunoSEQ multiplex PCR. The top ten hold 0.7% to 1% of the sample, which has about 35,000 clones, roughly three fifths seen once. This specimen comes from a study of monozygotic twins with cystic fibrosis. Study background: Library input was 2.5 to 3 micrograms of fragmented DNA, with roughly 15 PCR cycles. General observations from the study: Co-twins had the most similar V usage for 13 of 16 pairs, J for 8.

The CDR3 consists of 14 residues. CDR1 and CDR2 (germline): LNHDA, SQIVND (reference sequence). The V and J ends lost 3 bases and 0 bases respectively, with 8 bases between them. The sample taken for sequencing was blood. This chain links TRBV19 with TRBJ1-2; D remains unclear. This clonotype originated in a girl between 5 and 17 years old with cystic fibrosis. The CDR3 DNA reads TGTGCCAGTAGTATGCAGGTCCCTAACTATGGCTACACCTTC. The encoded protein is CASSMQVPNYGYTF.